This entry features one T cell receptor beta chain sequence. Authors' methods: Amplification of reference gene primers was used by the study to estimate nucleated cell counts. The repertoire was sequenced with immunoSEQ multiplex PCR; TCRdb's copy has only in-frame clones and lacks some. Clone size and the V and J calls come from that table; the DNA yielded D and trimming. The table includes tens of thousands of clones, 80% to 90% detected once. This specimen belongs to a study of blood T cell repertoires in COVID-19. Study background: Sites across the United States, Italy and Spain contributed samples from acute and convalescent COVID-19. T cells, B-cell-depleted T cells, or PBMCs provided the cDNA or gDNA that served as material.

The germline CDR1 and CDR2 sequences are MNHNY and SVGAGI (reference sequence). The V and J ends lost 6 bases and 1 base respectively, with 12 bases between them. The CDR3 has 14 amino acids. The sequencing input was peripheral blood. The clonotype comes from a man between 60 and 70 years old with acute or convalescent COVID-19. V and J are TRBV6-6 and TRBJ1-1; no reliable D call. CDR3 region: CASSAVAPNTEAFF. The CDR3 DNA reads TGTGCCAGCAGCGCCGTAGCCCCGAACACTGAAGCTTTCTTT.